This entry concerns a single T cell receptor beta chain. The sample belongs to a study of T cell changes during pregnancy in multiple sclerosis. Trimming left V 1 base short and J 4 bases short, with 13 bases between. CDR1 and CDR2 (germline): SGHAT, FQNNGV. The CDR3 spans 15 residues. Assay: immunoSEQ multiplex PCR; the TCRdb copy retains only in-frame clones and omits some. The repertoire holds some 71,000 clones, with approximately 91% as singletons. This sequence joins TRBV11-2 and TRBJ1-1; D unclear. The receptor's source is a female donor with multiple sclerosis, enrolled in a pregnancy study. The sample in question was peripheral blood, obtained in the third trimester of pregnancy. The CDR3 sequence: CASSLGTGMATEAFF. The CDR3 DNA follows: TGTGCCAGCAGCTTAGGGACGGGGATGGCCACTGAAGCTTTCTTT.